Listed here is a single TCR beta chain. The target of this receptor is not known. The record has no base qualities; no much larger clone is one base away. The data belong to a study of T cells in Graves' hyperthyroidism and ophthalmopathy (dated by TCRdb to between 2018 and 2021). Broadly, across the study: Peripheral blood samples were taken at initial diagnosis, before any treatment was given. The 90 to 100 discovery patients were randomly divided into training and test sets at a 7:3 ratio. A discovery cohort of about 96 patients, about 40 with Graves' ophthalmopathy and approximately 55 with stable Graves' hyperthyroidism, was used to find distinguishing TCR V-J signatures. The study also compared thyroid tissue and blood T-cell repertoires from several Graves' hyperthyroidism patients. An independent validation cohort of under 20 hyperthyroidism patients and over 15 patients who later progressed to ophthalmopathy tested prospective prediction of ophthalmopathy. Once sampling was done, hyperthyroidism patients were given methimazole at a starting dose of 30 mg daily, whereas ophthalmopathy patients were given high-dose intravenous methylprednisolone. TCR Vbeta CDR3 sequencing of 130 to 150 peripheral blood samples (fewer than 45 ophthalmopathy, 75 or so hyperthyroidism and some 17 progressor patients) is reported in the paper. The full study reports these points: In validation, the model predicted progression to ophthalmopathy with 55% to 71% sensitivity and 72% to 75% specificity, a median of about six months before onset. Most expanded thyroid clonotypes (frequency above 0.001) were also detected in blood, a finding suggesting that blood repertoires may reflect thyroid immune responses. No statistical method was used to set the sample size in advance, and investigators knew the group allocation. A model built on a 13 V-J signature distinguished ophthalmopathy from stable hyperthyroidism, reaching around 87% sensitivity and about 81% specificity in cross-validation and 80%/75% in testing.

Based on the germline V gene (reference sequence), the CDR1 and CDR2 sequences are DFQATT and SNEGSKA. The CDR3, cysteine through phenylalanine, is 17 amino acids long. The kept DNA is CDR3 alone, 51 bases in frame from the first base. Trimming at the junction amounts to 0 bases on V and 8 bases on J, and the germline ends lie 22 bases apart. Amplification of TCR beta CDR3 regions was carried out from RNA transcripts. A first-round RT-PCR of the TCR CDR3 used the HTBI primer set with the Qiagen OneStep RT-PCR kit. A second multiplex PCR round built the libraries, followed by size selection and purification. Libraries were sequenced paired-end with 100 bp reads on an Illumina HiSeq2000. Under the source paper's analysis protocol: SOAPnuke was used to process the raw data, throwing out any read that contained adapters or uncalled bases, had a mean Phred below 15, or lacked an exact constant-primer or identifier match. COPE v1.2.5 was used to merge high-quality paired reads, and clonotypes were defined as unique nucleotide sequences. Clonotypes were aligned to IMGT TRBV, TRBD and TRBJ reference segments using MiTCR v1.1. Analysis was restricted to V-J combinations with a frequency above 0.0001, which covered about 99% of repertoires. A TCS score was defined as the ratio of F50 (clonal expansion) to E x V (chaos), with BLOSUM62-based TCRdist applied between CDR3 peptides within each V-J. Welch's t-statistics and random forest reduced roughly 500 V-J features to around 14, which were used in a naive Bayes classifier (R e1071). TCRdb's own reprocessing of the public reads used fastp at Q25 and MiXCR and kept productive beta chains. Each CDR3 protein gets just one entry, which takes the most common genes and DNA from the rows behind it. The V and J calls and clone size come from TCRdb's table, not from the authors' own analysis. This sample gives a few hundred thousand distinct CDR3 sequences in total; 15% to 20% of them show up just once. The top ten hold approximately 40% of the sample.

Stable Graves' hyperthyroidism was defined as no progression to ophthalmopathy during 18 months of follow-up. Hyperthyroidism patients were aged 18 to 65 years and newly diagnosed, with disease duration of less than 2 months. Patients with uncontrolled infections, other autoimmune diseases, pregnancy or lactation were excluded. Diagnoses were established on the basis of clinical symptoms, serum thyroxine and TRAb, thyroid ultrasound, and orbital computed tomography. PBMCs were isolated from around 10 ml of fresh peripheral blood by Ficoll-Paque density gradient centrifugation. Total RNA was extracted with Trizol reagent, and quality was checked on an Agilent 2100 Bioanalyzer.

The sequenced sample was blood. The source of this sequence is a man aged 40-50 years with Graves' hyperthyroidism. The chain joins TRBV20-1 to TRBJ1-4; the D gene cannot be named for sure. CDR3 protein: CSARDRSASRGVEKLFF. The bases read TGCAGTGCTAGAGATAGGTCTGCCTCCCGGGGTGTGGAAAAACTGTTTTTT.